This TCR beta chain was captured in a study of shared clonotypes between healthy human individuals. Overall study findings and caveats: For naive CD4 cells, around 5% of clonotypes were shared across a handful of donors. The rarefaction results pointed to incomplete sorted-subset sequencing despite large depth.

The germline CDR1 and CDR2 sequences are SGHNT and YENEEA. This CDR3 has 13 amino acids. V lost 9 bases, J lost 4 bases, and 9 bases stayed unmatched. Only in-frame clones appear in the TCRdb table, and some are missing; sequencing was by immunoSEQ multiplex PCR. The sample lists approximately 1,500,000 clones, roughly 96% occurring once. Concerning this clone itself: Its antigen is still unknown.

This clonotype was sampled from a man aged 30-40 years in good health. Sequencing used naive CD4+ T cells sorted from blood. Subset given: CD45RA+ positively selected. This sequence joins TRBV11-3 and TRBJ2-7, with 7 positions matching TRBD1. The DNA of the CDR3 is TGTGCCAGAAAACAGGGGCTCTATTACGAGCAGTACTTC. It translates to CARKQGLYYEQYF.